This entry describes one T cell receptor beta chain. The data derive from a study of CD8 T cells in Susac syndrome. The V end lost 6 bases, the J end lost 4 bases, and 6 bases lay between the germline ends. CDR3 length: 12 amino acids. Germline V lookup: CDR1 MNHEY, CDR2 SVGEGT. RNA in amounts of about 0.45 to 1 ug was reverse transcribed with random hexamers. An immunoSEQ multiplex PCR generated amplified TCR beta CDR3 products spanning 54 Vbeta and 13 Jbeta. MiXCR was run by TCRdb on the immunoSEQ multiplex PCR reads, yielding one entry per CDR3 protein. The table lists 150,000 to 200,000 distinct CDR3 sequences, roughly 93% of them singletons. Sequencing targeted TCR beta in blood CD8+ and CD4+ T cells. Controls matched for sex and age were healthy donors. TEMRA cells underwent FACS enrichment and CD8+ and CD4+ T cells underwent negative isolation.

This clonotype was obtained from a human donor in good health. The gene calls are TRBV6-2 or TRBV6-3 and TRBJ2-2, with no clear D. Material for sequencing was CD4+ T cells from PBMCs. DNA of the CDR3: TGTGCCAGCAGGGGATTCACCGGGGAGCTGTTTTTT. It encodes CASRGFTGELFF.